This T cell receptor (beta chain) derives from a study of blood T cell repertoires in COVID-19. Study-wide context: Specimens from acute and convalescent COVID-19 originated in the United States, Italy and Spain. T cells, B-cell-depleted T cells, or PBMCs provided the cDNA or gDNA that served as material.

In the original workflow: Nucleated cell number was recorded as an estimate derived from reference gene primer amplification. The protocol was immunoSEQ multiplex PCR, while the TCRdb copy is restricted to in-frame clones and leaves out a portion. V and J calls and clone size follow that table, whereas D and trimming were derived from the DNA. The sample carries 180,000 or so clones, approximately 83% recorded once. V lost 2 bases, J lost 2 bases, and 8 bases stayed unmatched. CDR3 size: 16 residues. Per the germline V gene, CDR1 is SGHTA and CDR2 is FQGTGA. Material for sequencing was peripheral blood. The clonotype was recovered from a man in his fifties or sixties with acute or convalescent COVID-19. The genes are TRBV7-3 and TRBJ2-5, with TRBD2 matching over 7 bases. The CDR3: CASSLASSGAQETQYF. The CDR3 DNA follows: TGTGCCAGCAGCTTAGCGTCTAGCGGAGCTCAAGAGACCCAGTACTTC.